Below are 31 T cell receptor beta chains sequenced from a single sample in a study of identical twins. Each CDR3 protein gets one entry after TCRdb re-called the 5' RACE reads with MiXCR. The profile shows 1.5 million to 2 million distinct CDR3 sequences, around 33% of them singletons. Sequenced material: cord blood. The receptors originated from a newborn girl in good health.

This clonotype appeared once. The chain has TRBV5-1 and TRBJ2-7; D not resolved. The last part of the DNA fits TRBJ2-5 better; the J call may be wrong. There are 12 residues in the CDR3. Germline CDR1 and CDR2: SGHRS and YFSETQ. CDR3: CASSFAPETQYF. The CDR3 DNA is TGCGCCAGCAGCTTCGCTCCAGAGACCCAGTACTTC.

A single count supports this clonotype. CDR3 in amino acids: CASRAGGATDTQYF. The CDR3 nucleotides read TGTGCCAGCAGAGCGGGGGGCGCGACAGATACGCAGTATTTT. The chain recombines TRBV27 with TRBJ2-3, with TRBD2 matching over 9 bases. The CDR3 is made up of 14 amino acids. Germline loops: CDR1 MNHEY, CDR2 SMNVEV (reference sequence). Unmatched junction bases numbered 4, after V lost 6 bases and J lost 3 bases.

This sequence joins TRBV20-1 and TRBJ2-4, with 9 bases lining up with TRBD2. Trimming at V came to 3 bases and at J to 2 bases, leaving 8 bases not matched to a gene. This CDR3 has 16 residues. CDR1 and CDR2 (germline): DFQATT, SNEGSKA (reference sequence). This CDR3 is CSARGSGGWTKNIQYF. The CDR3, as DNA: TGCAGTGCTAGGGGTAGCGGGGGTTGGACCAAAAACATTCAGTACTTC.

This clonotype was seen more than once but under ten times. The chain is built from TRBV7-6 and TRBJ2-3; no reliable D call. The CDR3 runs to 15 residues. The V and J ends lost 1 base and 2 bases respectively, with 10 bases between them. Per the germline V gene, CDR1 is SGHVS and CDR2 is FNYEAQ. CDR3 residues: CASSLGNPPTDTQYF. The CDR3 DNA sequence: TGTGCCAGCAGCTTAGGCAACCCCCCCACAGATACGCAGTATTTT.

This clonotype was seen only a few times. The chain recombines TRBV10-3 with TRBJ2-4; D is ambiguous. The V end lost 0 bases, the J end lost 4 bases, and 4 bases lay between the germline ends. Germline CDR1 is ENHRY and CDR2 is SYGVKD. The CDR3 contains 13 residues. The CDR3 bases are TGTGCCATCAGTGAGTCAGGGAAAAACATTCAGTACTTC. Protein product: CAISESGKNIQYF.

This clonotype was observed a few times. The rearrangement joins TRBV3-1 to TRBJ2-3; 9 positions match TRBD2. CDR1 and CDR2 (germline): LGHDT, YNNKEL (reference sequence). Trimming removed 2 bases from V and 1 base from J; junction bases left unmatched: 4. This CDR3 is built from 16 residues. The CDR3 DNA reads TGTGCCAGCAGCCAAAGGATAGCGGGAGGCACAGATACGCAGTATTTT. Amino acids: CASSQRIAGGTDTQYF.

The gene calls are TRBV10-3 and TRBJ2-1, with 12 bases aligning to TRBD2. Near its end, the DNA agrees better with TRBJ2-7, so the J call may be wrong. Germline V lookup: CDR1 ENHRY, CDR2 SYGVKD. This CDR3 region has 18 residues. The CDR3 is CAISEWTSGTYSYNEQYF. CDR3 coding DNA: TGTGCCATCAGTGAGTGGACTAGCGGGACCTATTCCTACAATGAGCAGTACTTC.

In DNA form, the CDR3 reads TGTGCCAGCAGCCGTTATCGCGACTCCTACAATGAGCAGTACTTC. This translates into CASSRYRDSYNEQYF. The V call is TRBV11-2, the J call TRBJ2-1; D is unresolved. The J call is uncertain, as TRBJ2-7 better fits the DNA end. Germline CDR1 is SGHAT and CDR2 is FQNNGV. This CDR3 comprises 15 residues.

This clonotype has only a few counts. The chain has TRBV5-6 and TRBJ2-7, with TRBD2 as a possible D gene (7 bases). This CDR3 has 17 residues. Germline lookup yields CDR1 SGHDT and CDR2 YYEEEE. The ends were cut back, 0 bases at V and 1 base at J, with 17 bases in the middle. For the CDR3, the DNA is TGTGCCAGCAGCTTGGGACTAGCACAAAGGGGGTCCTACGAGCAGTACTTC. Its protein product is CASSLGLAQRGSYEQYF.

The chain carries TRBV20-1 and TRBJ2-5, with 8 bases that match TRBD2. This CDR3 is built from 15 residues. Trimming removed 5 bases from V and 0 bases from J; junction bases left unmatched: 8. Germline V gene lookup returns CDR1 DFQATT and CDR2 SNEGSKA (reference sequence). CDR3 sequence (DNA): TGCAGTGCTCCACGGACTAGCTGGTACCAAGAGACCCAGTACTTC. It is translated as CSAPRTSWYQETQYF.

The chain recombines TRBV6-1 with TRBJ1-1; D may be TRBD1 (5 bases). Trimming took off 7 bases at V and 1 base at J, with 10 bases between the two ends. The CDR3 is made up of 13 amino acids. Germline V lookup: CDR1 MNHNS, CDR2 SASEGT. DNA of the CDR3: TGTGCCAGCACCAGGACAACGAACACTGAAGCTTTCTTT. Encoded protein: CASTRTTNTEAFF.

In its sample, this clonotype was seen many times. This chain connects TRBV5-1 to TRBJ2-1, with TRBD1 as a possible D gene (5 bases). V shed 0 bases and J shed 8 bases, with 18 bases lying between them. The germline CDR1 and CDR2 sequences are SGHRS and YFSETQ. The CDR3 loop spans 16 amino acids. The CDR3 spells CASSLEAGPLQDEQFF. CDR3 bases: TGCGCCAGCAGCTTGGAGGCAGGGCCCCTACAAGATGAGCAGTTCTTC.

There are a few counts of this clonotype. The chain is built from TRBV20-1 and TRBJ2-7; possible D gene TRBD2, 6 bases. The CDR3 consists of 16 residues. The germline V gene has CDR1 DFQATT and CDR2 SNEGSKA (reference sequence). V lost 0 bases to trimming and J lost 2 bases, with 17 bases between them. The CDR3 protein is CSARDWGREWAYEQYF. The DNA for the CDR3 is TGCAGTGCTAGAGATTGGGGTCGGGAGTGGGCCTACGAGCAGTACTTC.

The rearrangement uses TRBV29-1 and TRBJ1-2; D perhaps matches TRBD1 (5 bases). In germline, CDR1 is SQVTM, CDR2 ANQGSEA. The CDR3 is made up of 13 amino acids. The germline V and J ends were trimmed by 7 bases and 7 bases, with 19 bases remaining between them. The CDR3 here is CSAISVGQGGYTF. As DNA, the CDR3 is TGCAGCGCCATCAGTGTGGGCCAGGGTGGCTACACCTTC.

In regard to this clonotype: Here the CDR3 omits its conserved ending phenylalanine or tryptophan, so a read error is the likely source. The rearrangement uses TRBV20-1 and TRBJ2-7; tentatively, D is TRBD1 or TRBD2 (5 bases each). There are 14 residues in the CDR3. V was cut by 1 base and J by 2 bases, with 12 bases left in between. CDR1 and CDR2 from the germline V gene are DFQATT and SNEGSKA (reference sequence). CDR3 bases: TGCAGTGCTAGAGGTTGGGGGACCCCCTACGAGCAGTACCTC. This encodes CSARGWGTPYEQYL.

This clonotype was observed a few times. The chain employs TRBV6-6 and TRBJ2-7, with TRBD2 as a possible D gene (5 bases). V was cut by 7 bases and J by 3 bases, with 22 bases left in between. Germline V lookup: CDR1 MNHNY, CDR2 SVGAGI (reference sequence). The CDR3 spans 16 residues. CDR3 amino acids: CASTKTGLARNYEQYF. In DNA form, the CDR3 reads TGTGCCAGCACCAAGACCGGTTTAGCGAGGAACTACGAGCAGTACTTC.

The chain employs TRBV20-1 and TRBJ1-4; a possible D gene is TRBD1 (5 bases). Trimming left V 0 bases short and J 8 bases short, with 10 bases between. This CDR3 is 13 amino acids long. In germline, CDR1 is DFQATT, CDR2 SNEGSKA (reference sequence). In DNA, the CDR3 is TGCAGTGCTAGAGACAGGGAGTGGGAAAAACTGTTTTTT. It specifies CSARDREWEKLFF.

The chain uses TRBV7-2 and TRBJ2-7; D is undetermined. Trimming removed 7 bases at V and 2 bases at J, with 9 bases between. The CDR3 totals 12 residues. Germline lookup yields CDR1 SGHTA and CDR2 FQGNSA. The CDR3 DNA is TGTGCCAGCACCCCGGGTCCCTACGAGCAGTACTTC. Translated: CASTPGPYEQYF.

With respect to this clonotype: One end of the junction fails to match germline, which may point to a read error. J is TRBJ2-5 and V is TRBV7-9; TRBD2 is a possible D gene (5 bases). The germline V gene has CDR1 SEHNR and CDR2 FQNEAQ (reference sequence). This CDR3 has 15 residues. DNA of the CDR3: TGTGCCACCAGCCCACCTAGCAGGTTTAGAGAGACCCAGTACTTC. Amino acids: CATSPPSRFRETQYF.

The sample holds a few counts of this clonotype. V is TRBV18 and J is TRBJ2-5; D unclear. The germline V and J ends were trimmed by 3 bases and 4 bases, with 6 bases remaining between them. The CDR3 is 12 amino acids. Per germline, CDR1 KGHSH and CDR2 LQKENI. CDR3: CASSPLTETQYF. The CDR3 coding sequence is TGTGCCAGCTCACCCCTCACAGAGACCCAGTACTTC.

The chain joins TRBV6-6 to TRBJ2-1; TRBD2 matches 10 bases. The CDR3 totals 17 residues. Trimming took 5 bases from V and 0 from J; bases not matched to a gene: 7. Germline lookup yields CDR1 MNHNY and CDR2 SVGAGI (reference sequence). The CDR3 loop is CASSTPSGRPSYNEQFF. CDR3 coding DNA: TGTGCCAGCAGTACACCTAGCGGGAGACCCTCCTACAATGAGCAGTTCTTC.

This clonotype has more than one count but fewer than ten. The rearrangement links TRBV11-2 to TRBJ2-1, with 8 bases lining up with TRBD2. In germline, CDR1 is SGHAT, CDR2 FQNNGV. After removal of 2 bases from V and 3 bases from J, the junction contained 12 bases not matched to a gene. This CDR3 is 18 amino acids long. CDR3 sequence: CASSLRTGAGENYNEQFF. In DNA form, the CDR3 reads TGTGCCAGCAGCTTACGCACAGGAGCGGGAGAAAACTACAATGAGCAGTTCTTC.

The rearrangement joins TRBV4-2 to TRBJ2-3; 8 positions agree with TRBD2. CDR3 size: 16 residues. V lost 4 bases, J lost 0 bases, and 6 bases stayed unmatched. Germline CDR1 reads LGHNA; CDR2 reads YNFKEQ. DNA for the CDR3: TGTGCCAGCAGCCCAATAGCGGGGTTTAGCACAGATACGCAGTATTTT. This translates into CASSPIAGFSTDTQYF.

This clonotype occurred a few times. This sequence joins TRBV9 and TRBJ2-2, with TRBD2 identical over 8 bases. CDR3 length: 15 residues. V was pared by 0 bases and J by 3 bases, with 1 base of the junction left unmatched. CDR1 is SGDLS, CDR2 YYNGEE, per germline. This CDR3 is CASSVGGGHTGELFF. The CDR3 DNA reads TGTGCCAGCAGCGTAGGCGGGGGGCACACCGGGGAGCTGTTTTTT.

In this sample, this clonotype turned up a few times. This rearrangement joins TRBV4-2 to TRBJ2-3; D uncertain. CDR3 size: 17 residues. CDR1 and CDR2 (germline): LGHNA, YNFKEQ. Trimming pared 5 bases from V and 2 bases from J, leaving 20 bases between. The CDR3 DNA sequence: TGTGCCAGCAGCTTACACCCACCTACTACCCTCACAGATACGCAGTATTTT. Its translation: CASSLHPPTTLTDTQYF.

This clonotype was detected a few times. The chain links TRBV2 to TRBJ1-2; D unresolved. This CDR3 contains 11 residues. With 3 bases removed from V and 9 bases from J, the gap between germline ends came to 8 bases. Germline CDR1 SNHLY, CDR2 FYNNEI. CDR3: CASSERGRYTF. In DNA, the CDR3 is TGTGCCAGCAGTGAGCGAGGGCGCTACACCTTC. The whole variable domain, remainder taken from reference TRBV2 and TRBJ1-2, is EPEVTQTPSHQVTQMGQEVILRCVPISNHLYFYWYRQILGQKVEFLVSFYNNEISEKSEIFDDQFSVERPDGSNFTLKIRSTKLEDSAMYFCASSERGRYTFGSGTRLTVV.

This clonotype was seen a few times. The CDR3 nucleotides are TGTGCCAGCCTAACACGAGCTCGCTACAATGAGCAGTTCTTC. Translated: CASLTRARYNEQFF. The genes are TRBV6-1 and TRBJ2-1; no firm D call. Germline-derived CDR1 and CDR2 are MNHNS and SASEGT. This CDR3 contains 14 residues. V was clipped by 8 bases and J by 3 bases, with 14 bases between them.

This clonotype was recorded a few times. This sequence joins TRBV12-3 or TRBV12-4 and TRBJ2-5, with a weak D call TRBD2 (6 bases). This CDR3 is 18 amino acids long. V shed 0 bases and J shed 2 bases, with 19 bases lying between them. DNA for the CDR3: TGTGCCAGCAGTTTAGCATTAAGAGGTGGCGGGGTACAAGAGACCCAGTACTTC. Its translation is CASSLALRGGGVQETQYF.

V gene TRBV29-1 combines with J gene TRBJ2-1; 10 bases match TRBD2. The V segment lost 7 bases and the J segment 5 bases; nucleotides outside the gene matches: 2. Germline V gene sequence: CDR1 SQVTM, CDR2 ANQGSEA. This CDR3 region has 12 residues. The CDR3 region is CSGLAGDNEQFF. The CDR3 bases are TGCAGCGGGCTAGCGGGAGACAATGAGCAGTTCTTC.

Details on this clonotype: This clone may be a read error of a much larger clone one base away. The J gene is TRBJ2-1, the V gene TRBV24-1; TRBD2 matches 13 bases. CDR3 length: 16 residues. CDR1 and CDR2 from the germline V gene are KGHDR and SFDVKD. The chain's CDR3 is CAISGWTSGRNNEQFF. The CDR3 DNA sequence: TGTGCCATCAGTGGTTGGACTAGCGGGAGAAACAATGAGCAGTTCTTC.

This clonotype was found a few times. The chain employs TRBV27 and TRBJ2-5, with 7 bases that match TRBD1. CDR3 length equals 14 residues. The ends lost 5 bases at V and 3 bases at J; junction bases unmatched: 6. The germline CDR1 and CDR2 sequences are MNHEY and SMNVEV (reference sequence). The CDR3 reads CASSQGQTEETQYF. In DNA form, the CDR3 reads TGTGCCAGCAGTCAGGGACAGACTGAAGAGACCCAGTACTTC.